This T cell receptor beta chain came from a study of beta chain features in type 1 diabetes. Study-wide background: Healthy donors, compared against patients, showed similar age, gender and cell yields.

Expressed TCRB transcripts got sequenced, as all isolated RNA was reverse transcribed. The repertoire was sequenced with immunoSEQ multiplex PCR; TCRdb's copy has only in-frame clones and lacks some. The table records 120,000 to 150,000 clones, 10% of them present only once. This clone came up many times. Sequencing was performed on naive CD4+ T cells from blood. This clonotype originated in a young man in good health.

CDR3 bases: TGCGCCAGCAGCCCTCAGGTTGGGCAGGAAAAACTGTTTTTT. Translating it yields CASSPQVGQEKLFF. The chain has TRBV4-3 and TRBJ1-4; D remains unclear. V was shortened by 4 bases and J by 8 bases, with 14 bases between the two germline ends. Germline V lookup: CDR1 LGHNA, CDR2 YSLEER. CDR3 length: 14 amino acids.